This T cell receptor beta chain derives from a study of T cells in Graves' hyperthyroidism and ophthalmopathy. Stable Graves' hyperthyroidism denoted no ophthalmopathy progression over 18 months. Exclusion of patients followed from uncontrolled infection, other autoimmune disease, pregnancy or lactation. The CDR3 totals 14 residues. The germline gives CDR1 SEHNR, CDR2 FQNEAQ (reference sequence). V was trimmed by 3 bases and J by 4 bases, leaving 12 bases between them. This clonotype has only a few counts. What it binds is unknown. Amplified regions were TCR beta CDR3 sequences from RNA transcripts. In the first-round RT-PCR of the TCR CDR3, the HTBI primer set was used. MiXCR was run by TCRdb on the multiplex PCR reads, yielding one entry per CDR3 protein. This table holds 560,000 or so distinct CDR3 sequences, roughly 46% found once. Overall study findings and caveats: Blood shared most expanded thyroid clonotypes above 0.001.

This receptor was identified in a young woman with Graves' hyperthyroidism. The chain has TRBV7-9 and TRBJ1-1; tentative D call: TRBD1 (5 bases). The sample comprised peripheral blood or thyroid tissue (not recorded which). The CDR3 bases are TGTGCCAGCAGCTTCGGGGGACTGCTCACTGAAGCTTTCTTT. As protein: CASSFGGLLTEAFF.